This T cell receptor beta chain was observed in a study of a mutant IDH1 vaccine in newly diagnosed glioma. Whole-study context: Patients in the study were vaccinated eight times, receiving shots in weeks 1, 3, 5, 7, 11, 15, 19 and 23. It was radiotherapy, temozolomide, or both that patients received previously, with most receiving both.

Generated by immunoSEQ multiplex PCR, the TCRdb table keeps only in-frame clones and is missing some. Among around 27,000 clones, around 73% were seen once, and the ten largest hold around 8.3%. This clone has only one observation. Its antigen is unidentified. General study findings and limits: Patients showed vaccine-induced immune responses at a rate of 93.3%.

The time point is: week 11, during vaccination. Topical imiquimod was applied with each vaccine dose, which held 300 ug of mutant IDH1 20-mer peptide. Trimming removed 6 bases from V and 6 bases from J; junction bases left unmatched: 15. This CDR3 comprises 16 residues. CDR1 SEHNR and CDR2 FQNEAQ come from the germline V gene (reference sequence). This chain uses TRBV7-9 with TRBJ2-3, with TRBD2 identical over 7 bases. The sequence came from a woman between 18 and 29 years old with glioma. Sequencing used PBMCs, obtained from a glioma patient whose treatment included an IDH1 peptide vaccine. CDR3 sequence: CASSPRGTNSLDTQYF. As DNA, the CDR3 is TGTGCCAGCAGTCCCCGGGGGACTAATAGTCTGGATACGCAGTATTTT.